This T cell receptor (beta chain) was documented in a study of shared clonotypes between healthy human individuals. Looking at the study overall: The people who gave samples were two women and three men aged 18 to 49. Study observations and caveats: Across subsets, estimated richness was generally greater for naive than for memory populations.

Genomic DNA (from each subset) was split evenly across several immunoSEQ plates. The sorted-subset replicate PCRs were given about 210 ng DNA, which is about 30,000 T cell genomes. Assay used: immunoSEQ multiplex PCR; TCRdb lists only in-frame clones, some missing. The repertoire holds about 590,000 clones, with about 95% as singletons. In the case of this clone: The antigen is undetermined.

Terminally differentiated effector memory CD45RA+ cells were left out of the naive CD8 fraction, which was CD45RO-negative and positively selected for CCR7. V lost 4 bases, J lost 8 bases, and 16 bases stayed unmatched. The CDR3 length is 19 residues. Germline V gene lookup returns CDR1 MGHRA and CDR2 YSYEKL. The chain recombines TRBV4-1 with TRBJ2-1; 14 nucleotides line up with TRBD2. Input material: naive CD8+ T cells sorted from blood. The clonotype was recovered from a woman aged 25 to 39 in good health. The CDR3: CASSPTGTGTSGSPYEQFF. The DNA for the CDR3 is TGCGCCAGCAGCCCCACCGGAACAGGGACTAGCGGGAGCCCCTATGAGCAGTTCTTC.